Described below is a single T cell receptor beta chain sequence and its context. This CDR3 has 13 residues. The V gene's germline CDR1 is MNHEY and CDR2 SVGAGI. J was trimmed by 4 bases and V by 6 bases; bases with no gene match: 2. The RNA, about 0.5 to 1 ug, was put through reverse transcription using random hexamers. Coverage of TCR beta CDR3 amplification by immunoSEQ multiplex PCR extended to 54 Vbeta and 13 Jbeta. TCRdb analysed the immunoSEQ multiplex PCR reads with MiXCR anew, one entry per CDR3 protein. The sample includes 150,000 to 180,000 distinct CDR3 sequences, 85% to 95% of them seen just once. The data were obtained in a study of CD8 T cells in Susac syndrome. Sequencing of TCR beta was carried out in blood CD8+ and CD4+ T cells. FACS enriched CD8+ TEMRA cells, while bulk CD8+ and CD4+ were negatively isolated.

The gene calls are TRBV6-5 and TRBJ1-2; 10 bases line up with TRBD1. The material sequenced was CD8+ T cells from PBMCs. The sequence was collected from a human donor with multiple sclerosis. The CDR3 reads CASRGQGTYGYTF. As DNA, the CDR3 is TGTGCCAGCAGGGGACAGGGGACCTATGGCTACACCTTC.